One T cell receptor (beta chain) is described in this entry. What it binds is unknown. Germline V gene lookup returns CDR1 LGHNA and CDR2 YNFKEQ. This CDR3 has 13 residues. V dropped 4 bases and J dropped 9; count of bases not matched to a gene: 3. Amplification of TCR alpha and beta CDR3 regions from RNA used iRepertoire nested multiplex PCR. TCRdb passed the multiplex PCR reads through MiXCR, listing each CDR3 protein once. The sample contains roughly 100,000 distinct CDR3 sequences, about 30% of which appear only once. The entry originates in a study of glioma-infiltrating T cells. Study-wide results and limits: Above-expected tissue-blood divergence occurred in all gliomas, most in low-grade ones. Tissue and blood shared very few CDR3 sequences.

The chain couples TRBV4-2 to TRBJ1-6; 7 bases align to TRBD1. The clonotype originates from a human donor with low-grade glioma or glioblastoma, undergoing nonglioma brain surgery, or in good health (not recorded which). The sequenced sample was glioma tissue, nonneoplastic brain tissue, or PBMCs (not recorded which). CDR3: CASSPRGGSPLHF. The DNA for the CDR3 is TGTGCCAGCAGCCCCAGGGGGGGTTCACCCCTCCACTTT.